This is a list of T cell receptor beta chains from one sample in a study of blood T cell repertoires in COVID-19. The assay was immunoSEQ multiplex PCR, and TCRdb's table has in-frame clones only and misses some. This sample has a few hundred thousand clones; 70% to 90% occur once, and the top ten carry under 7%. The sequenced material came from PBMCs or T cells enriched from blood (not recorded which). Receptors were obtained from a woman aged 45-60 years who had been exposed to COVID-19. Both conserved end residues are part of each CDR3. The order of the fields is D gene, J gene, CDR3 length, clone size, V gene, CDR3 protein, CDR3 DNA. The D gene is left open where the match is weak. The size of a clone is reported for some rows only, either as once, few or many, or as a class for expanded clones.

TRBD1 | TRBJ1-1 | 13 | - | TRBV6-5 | CASRTQGATEAFF | TGTGCCAGCAGAACTCAGGGGGCGACTGAAGCTTTCTTT
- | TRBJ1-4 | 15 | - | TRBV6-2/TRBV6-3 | CASSYRRPRSEKLFF | TGTGCCAGCAGTTATCGGAGGCCCCGGTCGGAAAAACTGTTTTTT
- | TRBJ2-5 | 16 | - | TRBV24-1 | CATSEPGVLGQQTQYF | TGTGCCACCAGTGAGCCCGGGGTTCTAGGGCAACAGACCCAGTACTTC
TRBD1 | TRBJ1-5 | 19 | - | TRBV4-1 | CASSQDPGQGRFPSQPQHF | TGCGCCAGCAGCCAAGATCCAGGACAGGGACGTTTTCCCTCGCAACCCCAGCATTTT
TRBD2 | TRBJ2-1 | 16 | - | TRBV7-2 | CASSLGFAGDYNEQFF | TGTGCCAGCAGCTTAGGGTTTGCGGGGGACTACAATGAGCAGTTCTTC
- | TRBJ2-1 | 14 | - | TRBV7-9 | CASSLLLANNEQFF | TGTGCCAGCAGCTTACTGCTGGCAAACAATGAGCAGTTCTTC
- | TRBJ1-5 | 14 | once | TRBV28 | CASSLWAGNQPQHF | TGTGCCAGCAGTTTGTGGGCAGGCAATCAGCCCCAGCATTTT
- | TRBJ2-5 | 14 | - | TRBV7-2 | CASSLGLQGETQYF | TGTGCCAGCAGCTTAGGGTTACAGGGAGAGACCCAGTACTTC
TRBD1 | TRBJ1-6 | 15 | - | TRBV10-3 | CAISGRDSKDSPLHF | TGTGCCATCAGTGGCCGGGACAGTAAGGATTCACCCCTCCACTTT
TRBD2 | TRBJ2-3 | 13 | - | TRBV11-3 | CASRTSGEDTQYF | TGTGCCAGCAGGACTAGCGGGGAGGATACGCAGTATTTT
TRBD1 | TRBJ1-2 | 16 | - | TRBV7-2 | CASSLESGTGIYGYTF | TGTGCCAGCAGCTTAGAGTCCGGGACAGGGATCTATGGCTACACCTTC
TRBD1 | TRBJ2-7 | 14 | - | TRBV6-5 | CASRQGQASYEQYF | TGTGCCAGCAGACAAGGACAGGCGTCCTACGAGCAGTACTTC
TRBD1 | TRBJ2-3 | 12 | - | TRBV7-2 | CASGTGVGTQYF | TGTGCCAGCGGGACAGGGGTTGGGACGCAGTATTTT
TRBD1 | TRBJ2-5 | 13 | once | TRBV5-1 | CASSADRAETQYF | TGCGCCAGCAGCGCTGACAGGGCTGAGACCCAGTACTTC
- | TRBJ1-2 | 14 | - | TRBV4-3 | CASSQARGASAVTF | TGCGCCAGCAGCCAAGCCCGGGGGGCGTCGGCTGTCACCTTC
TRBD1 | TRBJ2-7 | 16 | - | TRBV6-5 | CASSYDPTGGWNEQYF | TGTGCCAGCAGTTACGACCCCACAGGGGGCTGGAACGAGCAGTACTTC
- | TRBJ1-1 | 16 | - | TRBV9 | CASSPGQGKVNTEAFF | TGTGCCAGCAGCCCCGGGCAGGGGAAGGTGAACACTGAAGCTTTCTTT
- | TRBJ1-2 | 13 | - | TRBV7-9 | CASSFTGMYGYTF | TGTGCCAGCAGCTTTACAGGGATGTATGGCTACACCTTC
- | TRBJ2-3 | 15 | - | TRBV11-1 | CASSLDPGNVDTQYF | TGTGCCAGCAGCTTAGACCCGGGGAATGTAGATACGCAGTATTTT
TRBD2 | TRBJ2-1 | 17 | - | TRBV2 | CASTRPGLAGGLNEQFF | TGTGCCAGCACTCGTCCGGGACTAGCGGGGGGATTAAATGAGCAGTTCTTC
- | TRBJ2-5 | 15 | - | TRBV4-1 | CASSQVPGNQETQYF | TGCGCCAGCAGCCAAGTGCCGGGGAATCAAGAGACCCAGTACTTC
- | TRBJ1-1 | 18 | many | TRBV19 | CASSIDFVEGRSRTEAFF | TGTGCCAGTAGTATAGACTTCGTGGAGGGAAGAAGTAGGACTGAAGCTTTCTTT
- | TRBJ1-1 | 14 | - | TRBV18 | CASSPELHNTEAFF | TGTGCCAGCTCACCAGAACTTCACAACACTGAAGCTTTCTTT
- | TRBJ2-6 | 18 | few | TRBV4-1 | CASSQVDMGFSGANVLTF | TGCGCCAGCAGCCAAGTGGACATGGGGTTCTCTGGGGCCAACGTCCTGACTTTC
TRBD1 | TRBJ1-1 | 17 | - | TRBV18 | CASSPRVDREKNTEAFF | TGTGCCAGCTCACCACGAGTTGACAGGGAGAAAAACACTGAAGCTTTCTTT
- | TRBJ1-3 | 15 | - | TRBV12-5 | CASGSTGSLANTIYF | TGTGCTAGTGGTTCCACCGGGAGCCTCGCGAACACCATATATTTT
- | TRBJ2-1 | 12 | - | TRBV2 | CASRAERNEQFF | TGTGCCAGCAGAGCGGAGCGGAATGAGCAGTTCTTC
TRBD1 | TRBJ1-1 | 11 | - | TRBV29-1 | CSVTRGPEAFF | TGCAGCGTCACCAGGGGGCCTGAAGCTTTCTTT
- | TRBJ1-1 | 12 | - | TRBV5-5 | CASSPTGTEAFF | TGTGCCAGCAGCCCCACCGGCACTGAAGCTTTCTTT
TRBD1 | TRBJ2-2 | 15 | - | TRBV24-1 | CATSKGQKNTGELFF | TGTGCCACCAGTAAGGGACAGAAGAACACCGGGGAGCTGTTTTTT
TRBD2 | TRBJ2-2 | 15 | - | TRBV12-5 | CASVLSGGISGELFF | TGTGCTAGTGTTCTTAGCGGGGGAATTTCCGGGGAGCTGTTTTTT
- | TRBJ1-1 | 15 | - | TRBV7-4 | CASSRYGGPNTEAFF | TGTGCCAGCAGCCGATACGGGGGGCCGAACACTGAAGCTTTCTTT
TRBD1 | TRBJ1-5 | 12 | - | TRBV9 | CASGQGNQPQHF | TGTGCCAGCGGACAGGGGAATCAGCCCCAGCATTTT
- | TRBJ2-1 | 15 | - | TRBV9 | CASSVERTAYNEQFF | TGTGCCAGCAGCGTAGAGAGGACAGCTTACAATGAGCAGTTCTTC
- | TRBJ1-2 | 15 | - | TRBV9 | CASSPSVGGNYGYTF | TGTGCCAGCAGCCCCTCGGTTGGGGGCAACTATGGCTACACCTTC
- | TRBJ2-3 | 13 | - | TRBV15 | CATSRVLSGTQYF | TGTGCCACCAGCAGAGTTTTGTCGGGTACGCAGTATTTT
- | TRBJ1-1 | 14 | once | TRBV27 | CASSAQGKVTEAFF | TGTGCCAGCAGTGCCCAGGGTAAGGTCACTGAAGCTTTCTTT
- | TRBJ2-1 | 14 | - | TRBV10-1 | CASSMTSSYNEQFF | TGCGCCAGCAGCATGACTAGCTCCTACAATGAGCAGTTCTTC
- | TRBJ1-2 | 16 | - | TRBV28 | CASTPSNPGQTYGYTF | TGTGCCAGCACCCCTTCAAATCCGGGACAAACCTATGGCTACACCTTC
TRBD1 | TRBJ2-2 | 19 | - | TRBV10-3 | CAISESETGGYLNTGELFF | TGTGCCATCAGTGAGTCCGAGACAGGGGGCTACCTGAACACCGGGGAGCTGTTTTTT
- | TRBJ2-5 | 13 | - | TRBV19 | CASSGLLQETQYF | TGTGCCAGTAGTGGACTGCTGCAAGAGACCCAGTACTTC
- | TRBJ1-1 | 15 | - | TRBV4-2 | CASSQETGQNTEAFF | TGTGCCAGCAGCCAAGAAACAGGGCAGAACACTGAAGCTTTCTTT
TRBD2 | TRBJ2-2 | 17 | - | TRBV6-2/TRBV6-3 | CASSYPSGGAHTGELFF | TGTGCCAGCAGTTACCCTAGCGGGGGGGCTCACACCGGGGAGCTGTTTTTT
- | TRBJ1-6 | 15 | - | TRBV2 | CASSPRGTYNSPLHF | TGTGCCAGCAGCCCCCGGGGAACCTATAATTCACCCCTCCACTTT
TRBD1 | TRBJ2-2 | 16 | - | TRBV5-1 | CASSLGQGQNTGELFF | TGCGCCAGCAGCTTGGGACAGGGCCAAAACACCGGGGAGCTGTTTTTT
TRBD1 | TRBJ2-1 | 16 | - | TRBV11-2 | CASSSGGRGPYNEQFF | TGTGCCAGCAGCTCCGGCGGTAGGGGGCCCTACAATGAGCAGTTCTTC
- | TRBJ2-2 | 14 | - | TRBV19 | CASSIVAGTGELFF | TGTGCCAGTAGTATAGTGGCGGGCACCGGGGAGCTGTTTTTT
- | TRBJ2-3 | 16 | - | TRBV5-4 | CASSHAGGKSTDTQYF | TGTGCCAGCAGCCATGCAGGAGGGAAAAGCACAGATACGCAGTATTTT
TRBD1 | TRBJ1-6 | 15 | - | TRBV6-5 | CASYHLGQGNSPLHF | TGTGCCAGCTACCACCTCGGACAGGGGAATTCACCCCTCCACTTT
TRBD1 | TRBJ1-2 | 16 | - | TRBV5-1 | CASSARRQGLNYGYTF | TGCGCCAGCAGCGCACGAAGACAGGGGCTTAACTATGGCTACACCTTC
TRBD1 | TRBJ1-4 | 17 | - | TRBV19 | CASSTGQGFRRSEKLFF | TGTGCCAGTAGTACGGGACAGGGGTTTCGTCGGAGTGAAAAACTGTTTTTT
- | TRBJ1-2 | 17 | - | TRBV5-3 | CARSAPEGREWSYGYTF | TGTGCCAGAAGCGCGCCGGAGGGTAGGGAATGGTCCTATGGCTACACCTTC
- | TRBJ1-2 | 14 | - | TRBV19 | CASSLGQSGPGYTF | TGTGCCAGTAGTCTAGGACAGTCAGGGCCTGGCTACACCTTC
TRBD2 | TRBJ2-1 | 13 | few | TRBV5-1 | CASSLAGVEEQFF | TGCGCCAGCAGCCTCGCGGGGGTTGAAGAGCAGTTCTTC
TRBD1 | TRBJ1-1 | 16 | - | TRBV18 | CASSPRTGGMNTEAFF | TGTGCCAGCTCACCACGGACAGGGGGGATGAACACTGAAGCTTTCTTT